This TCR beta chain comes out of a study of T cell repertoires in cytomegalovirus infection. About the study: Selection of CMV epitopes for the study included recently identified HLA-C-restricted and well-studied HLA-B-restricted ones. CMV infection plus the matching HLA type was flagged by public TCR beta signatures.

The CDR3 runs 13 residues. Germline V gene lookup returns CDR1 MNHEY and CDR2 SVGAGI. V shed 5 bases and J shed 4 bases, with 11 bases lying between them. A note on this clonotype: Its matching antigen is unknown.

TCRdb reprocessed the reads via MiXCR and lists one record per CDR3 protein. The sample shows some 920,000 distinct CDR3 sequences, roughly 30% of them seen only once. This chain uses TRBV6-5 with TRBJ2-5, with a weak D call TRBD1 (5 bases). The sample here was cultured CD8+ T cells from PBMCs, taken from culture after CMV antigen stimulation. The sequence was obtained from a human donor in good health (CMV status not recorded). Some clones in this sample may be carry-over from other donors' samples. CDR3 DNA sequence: TGTGCCAGCAGTATTGATGGGGCAGAGACCCAGTACTTC. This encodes CASSIDGAETQYF.